A single sample is the source of the 18 T cell receptor beta chains below, sequenced in a study of T cells in localized non-small cell lung cancer. Libraries were prepared by immunoSEQ multiplex PCR; TCRdb keeps only in-frame clonotypes and omits some of them. The sample holds about 16,000 clones, approximately 90% seen once. The source was peripheral blood, collected before any cancer treatment. Source of these receptors: a female donor of 60 years or more with stage III squamous cell lung carcinoma.

The CDR3 protein is CASSVRGVGTDTQYF. The CDR3 DNA is TGTGCCAGCAGCGTACGGGGGGTTGGCACAGATACGCAGTATTTT. This rearrangement joins TRBV9 to TRBJ2-3, with TRBD2 identical over 7 bases. The V and J ends lost 1 base and 1 base, in that order; junction bases with no gene match: 3. This CDR3 is built from 15 residues. Germline assignment: CDR1 SGDLS and CDR2 YYNGEE.

This rearrangement joins TRBV6-1 to TRBJ1-1; D might be TRBD1 (5 bases). Trimming took 6 bases from V and 2 from J, leaving 10 bases between them. The CDR3 loop spans 13 amino acids. Germline V lookup: CDR1 MNHNS, CDR2 SASEGT. The CDR3 sequence: CASRRQINTEAFF. The CDR3 nucleotides are TGTGCCAGCAGGCGACAGATTAACACTGAAGCTTTCTTT.

This rearrangement joins TRBV5-4 to TRBJ1-4, with D possibly TRBD1 on 5 matching bases. The CDR3 runs to 14 residues. Trimming removed 1 base from V and 7 bases from J, with 11 bases in between. Germline V lookup: CDR1 SGHNT, CDR2 YYREEE (reference sequence). This chain's CDR3 is CASSLQGVGEKLFF. The CDR3 DNA sequence: TGTGCCAGCAGCTTGCAAGGGGTTGGTGAAAAACTGTTTTTT.

The J gene is TRBJ2-2, the V gene TRBV2, with no clear D. CDR3 length equals 14 residues. Germline-derived CDR1 and CDR2 are SNHLY and FYNNEI. Trimming took off 3 bases at V and 1 base at J, with 6 bases between the two ends. The CDR3 bases are TGTGCCAGCAGTGAGGGCGTGAACACCGGGGAGCTGTTTTTT. This gives the protein CASSEGVNTGELFF.

V gene TRBV25-1 combines with J gene TRBJ2-5; 11 positions match TRBD2. The ends lost 4 bases at V and 1 base at J; junction bases unmatched: 2. The CDR3 runs 15 residues. CDR1 and CDR2 (germline): MGHDK, SYGVNS. This chain's CDR3 is CASSASGGSQETQYF. CDR3 DNA sequence: TGTGCCAGCAGTGCTAGCGGGGGGTCCCAAGAGACCCAGTACTTC.

The genes are TRBV18 and TRBJ1-2; 11 bases line up with TRBD1. Germline CDR1 is KGHSH and CDR2 is LQKENI. With V trimmed by 3 bases and J by 3 bases, 9 bases remained unmatched. This CDR3 is 17 amino acids long. The CDR3 protein is CASSPRTGGIGYYGYTF. The CDR3 bases are TGTGCCAGCTCACCCAGGACAGGGGGCATAGGGTACTATGGCTACACCTTC. The full variable domain, its missing parts supplied by reference TRBV18 and TRBJ1-2, is NAGVMQNPRHLVRRRGQEARLRCSPMKGHSHVYWYRQLPEEGLKFMVYLQKENIIDESGMPKERFSAEFPKEGPSILRIQQVVRGDSAAYFCASSPRTGGIGYYGYTFGSGTRLTVV.

The V gene is TRBV6-1, the J gene TRBJ2-7, with a weak D call TRBD1 (6 bases). The V gene lost 4 bases and the J gene lost 1 base, with 8 bases spanning the gap. The CDR3 covers 13 residues. Germline V gene lookup returns CDR1 MNHNS and CDR2 SASEGT. CDR3: CASSGQVSYEQYF. The CDR3 DNA reads TGTGCCAGCAGTGGACAGGTTTCCTACGAGCAGTACTTC.

This chain joins TRBV19 and TRBJ2-1, with 9 bases fitting TRBD2. The germline CDR1 and CDR2 sequences are LNHDA and SQIVND (reference sequence). This CDR3 has 15 amino acids. Unmatched junction bases numbered 1, after V lost 0 bases and J lost 4 bases. CDR3 nucleotide sequence: TGTGCCAGTAGTATAGAGGCGGGAGGGTACAATGAGCAGTTCTTC. Translated, it gives CASSIEAGGYNEQFF.

The chain uses TRBV6-4 and TRBJ2-1; D might be TRBD1 or TRBD2, each matching 5 bases. The CDR3 is 15 residues long. The V end lost 6 bases, the J end lost 5 bases, and 17 bases lay between the germline ends. Germline V gene data show CDR1 as MRHNA and CDR2 as SNTAGT. CDR3 DNA sequence: TGTGCCAGCAGCCTTGCCGAGGGACCCCACAATGAGCAGTTCTTC. Translated, it gives CASSLAEGPHNEQFF.

This chain's CDR3 is CASTDPRGETRETQYF. Written as DNA, the CDR3 is TGTGCCAGTACCGACCCGAGGGGGGAAACCAGAGAGACCCAGTACTTC. The chain couples TRBV19 to TRBJ2-5; tentatively, D is TRBD1 or TRBD2 (6 bases each). Deletions cut 7 bases from V and 4 bases from J, with 22 bases between. CDR3 length: 16 amino acids. CDR1 and CDR2 from the germline V gene are LNHDA and SQIVND (reference sequence).

The chain couples TRBV18 to TRBJ2-7, with TRBD1 identical over 11 bases. The V gene's germline CDR1 is KGHSH and CDR2 LQKENI. This CDR3 comprises 16 residues. With V trimmed by 4 bases and J by 3 bases, 8 bases remained unmatched. Here the CDR3 DNA reads TGTGCCAGCTCACTCCCAGGACAGGGGGCTCTCTACGAGCAGTACTTC. This sequence encodes CASSLPGQGALYEQYF.

The V and J genes are TRBV6-1 and TRBJ2-4, with 11 bases lining up with TRBD2. Germline V gene data show CDR1 as MNHNS and CDR2 as SASEGT. V trimming: 1 base; J trimming: 1 base; junction bases outside the gene matches: 12. This CDR3 has 20 amino acids. The CDR3 protein is CASSEVSGRGGWGAKNIQYF. DNA for the CDR3: TGTGCCAGCAGTGAAGTTAGCGGGAGGGGTGGATGGGGGGCCAAAAACATTCAGTACTTC.

The rearrangement links TRBV30 to TRBJ1-5; D is ambiguous. CDR3 size: 12 residues. Germline CDR1 and CDR2: GTSNPN and SVGIG (reference sequence). Trimming left V 5 bases short and J 2 bases short, with 7 bases between. The CDR3 sequence is CAWQEGNQPQHF. As DNA, the CDR3 is TGTGCCTGGCAGGAGGGCAATCAGCCCCAGCATTTT.

The chain joins TRBV15 to TRBJ1-2; D unresolved. Trimming took 0 bases from V and 0 from J, leaving 14 bases between them. Germline V CDR1 and CDR2: LNHNV, YYDKDF (reference sequence). This CDR3 contains 17 residues. CDR3 DNA: TGTGCCACCAGCAGAGATCGTATAGCCCCTGCTAACTATGGCTACACCTTC. This sequence encodes CATSRDRIAPANYGYTF.

The chain couples TRBV28 to TRBJ1-2; 8 bases align to TRBD1. Germline V CDR1 and CDR2: MDHEN, SYDVKM. The CDR3 is made up of 15 amino acids. J lost 8 bases, V lost 6 bases, and 14 bases had no gene match. CDR3 in DNA: TGTGCCAGCAGACCCCCGGGACAGGACGTCTGGGGCTACACCTTC. Translated: CASRPPGQDVWGYTF.

This chain connects TRBV7-2 to TRBJ1-2; TRBD1 matches at 9 bases. This CDR3 has 14 residues. Germline V lookup: CDR1 SGHTA, CDR2 FQGNSA. V was pared by 2 bases and J by 8 bases, with 6 bases of the junction left unmatched. CDR3 sequence: CASSLSGTGQGYTF. In DNA form, the CDR3 reads TGTGCCAGCAGCTTATCTGGGACAGGGCAAGGCTACACCTTC. Variable domain in full (rest from reference TRBV7-2 and TRBJ1-2): GAGVSQSPSNKVTEKGKDVELRCDPISGHTALYWYRQSLGQGLEFLIYFQGNSAPDKSGLPSDRFSAERTGGSVSTLTIQRTQQEDSAVYLCASSLSGTGQGYTFGSGTRLTVV.

In DNA, the CDR3 is TGCAGCGTTCGGCGGGGGAGACAAGAGACCCAGTACTTC. Translated: CSVRRGRQETQYF. The chain uses TRBV29-1 and TRBJ2-5; 7 bases line up with TRBD2. The germline V gene encodes CDR1 SQVTM and CDR2 ANQGSEA. The CDR3 totals 13 residues. Germline trimming cut 5 bases from V and 2 bases from J; bases unmatched to any gene: 5. Together with reference TRBV29-1 and TRBJ2-5, the CDR3 gives the full variable domain: SAVISQKPSRDICQRGTSLTIQCQVDSQVTMMFWYRQQPGQSLTLIATANQGSEATYESGFVIDKFPISRPNLTFSTLTVSNMSPEDSSIYLCSVRRGRQETQYFGPGTRLLVL.

The chain is built from TRBV9 and TRBJ2-3; tentative D call: TRBD1 (5 bases). V was shortened by 3 bases and J by 2 bases, with 16 bases between the two germline ends. The CDR3 is 16 residues long. Germline V gene sequence: CDR1 SGDLS, CDR2 YYNGEE. The DNA for the CDR3 is TGTGCCAGCAGCGAACGACAGAACCCGAACACAGATACGCAGTATTTT. It specifies CASSERQNPNTDTQYF.